This TCR beta chain was sequenced in a study of cytomegalovirus exposure and HLA in healthy donors. General study results and limits: Within the data, a cluster of highly shared sequence variants was likely a sequencing artifact. Earlier findings revealed that most TCR beta V segments proved productive either about 90% or about 30% of the time. More clonal expansion characterized HLA-associated TCR beta chains than equally common others in a later analysis.

Primers included in the PCR were 60 Vbeta and 13 Jbeta primers. This table comes from immunoSEQ multiplex PCR, and its TCRdb copy is limited to in-frame clones, with some not included. This table has fewer than 250,000 clones, about 86% appearing once. On this clone: Its target is unknown.

This CDR3 contains 15 residues. The sequenced sample was PBMCs. The rearrangement links TRBV21-1 to TRBJ1-1. TRBV21-1 is a pseudogene segment. This clonotype originated in a man in his forties in good health and CMV-seropositive. The CDR3 sequence: CASSNLQGTLGRAFF. The CDR3 bases are TGTGCCAGCAGCAACTTGCAAGGGACTCTAGGGAGAGCTTTCTTT.